These 28 T cell receptor beta chains were all obtained from the same sample, sequenced in a study of T-cell memory formation after mild COVID-19. From the 5' RACE reads, TCRdb called clonotypes with MiXCR, one entry per CDR3 protein. Of about 200,000 distinct CDR3 sequences listed, just over 9.5% are singletons. Sequencing used PBMCs or a T cell subset sorted from them (not recorded which). The receptors shown here come from a man younger than 35 who had mild COVID-19 (a few samples of this study predate the infection). Cell type and time point are not known.

This clonotype has a handful of counts. V gene TRBV5-5 combines with J gene TRBJ2-3, with 8 bases identical to TRBD2. V trimming: 4 bases; J trimming: 7 bases; junction bases outside the gene matches: 5. The CDR3 runs 13 residues. Germline V gene data show CDR1 as SGHKS and CDR2 as YYEKEE (reference sequence). DNA for the CDR3: TGTGCCAGCAGCCCCGGGGGGGGTTATACGCAGTATTTT. This translates into CASSPGGGYTQYF.

This clonotype was found a few times. V usage is TRBV5-1 and J usage is TRBJ2-7, with 8 bases identical to TRBD1. CDR1 and CDR2 (germline): SGHRS, YFSETQ. The CDR3 length is 16 residues. Germline trimming cut 5 bases from V and 6 bases from J; bases unmatched to any gene: 16. The CDR3 region has the DNA TGCGCCAGCAGACCGCTTATCCCCGGACAGGGAGGCGAGCAGTACGTC. Translating gives CASRPLIPGQGGEQYV.

This clonotype was seen only a few times. The V and J genes are TRBV12-5 and TRBJ1-3; D ambiguous. The CDR3 has 14 residues. Germline V gene lookup returns CDR1 LGHNT and CDR2 FRNRAP. V was clipped by 3 bases and J by 0 bases, with 6 bases between them. The CDR3, as DNA: TGTGCTAGTGGTTTCCCGAACTCTGGAAACACCATATATTTT. Translated, it gives CASGFPNSGNTIYF.

This clonotype was counted many times. J is TRBJ1-2 and V is TRBV4-2; the D is unclear. V was trimmed by 3 bases and J by 5 bases, leaving 13 bases between them. Germline lookup yields CDR1 LGHNA and CDR2 YNFKEQ. The CDR3 is 14 amino acids. The chain's CDR3 is CASSQGSLGYGYTF. CDR3 coding DNA: TGTGCCAGCAGCCAGGGCTCTTTAGGGTATGGCTACACCTTC.

Ten or more counts support this clonotype. V usage is TRBV10-3 and J usage is TRBJ1-1; possibly TRBD1 for D (5 bases). V lost 10 bases and J lost 0, with 9 bases in between. Germline loops: CDR1 ENHRY, CDR2 SYGVKD. There are 12 residues in the CDR3. CDR3 amino acids: CATGGLNTEAFF. The CDR3 coding sequence is TGTGCCACCGGGGGGTTGAACACTGAAGCTTTCTTT.

This clonotype occurred a few times. V and J are TRBV6-6 and TRBJ2-2; TRBD2 matches at 13 bases. CDR1 is MNHNY, CDR2 SVGAGI, per germline (reference sequence). CDR3 length equals 18 residues. The ends lost 5 bases at V and 7 bases at J; junction bases unmatched: 13. CDR3 bases: TGTGCCAGCAGTGGGAGGACTAGCGGGGGCCCGGGCCTCGGGGAGCTGTTTTTT. It encodes CASSGRTSGGPGLGELFF.

This clonotype was recorded a few times. CDR3 protein: CSASWVPGANVLTF. The CDR3 bases are TGCAGTGCTAGTTGGGTCCCTGGGGCCAACGTCCTGACTTTC. V and J are TRBV20-1 and TRBJ2-6; D ambiguous. The CDR3 runs 14 residues. V gave up 3 bases and J gave up 2 bases, with 8 bases separating them. Germline CDR1 and CDR2: DFQATT and SNEGSKA (reference sequence).

Here the CDR3 reads CSVVGRRNTEAFF. The CDR3 nucleotides read TGCAGCGTTGTGGGTCGGCGAAACACTGAAGCTTTCTTT. The V and J genes are TRBV29-1 and TRBJ1-1; D is ambiguous. Germline assignment: CDR1 SQVTM and CDR2 ANQGSEA. This CDR3 has 13 amino acids. Trimming shortened V by 4 bases and J by 2 bases, and 11 bases separated the two germline ends.

The chain recombines TRBV2 with TRBJ1-4; D ambiguous. The CDR3 contains 14 residues. With 6 bases removed from V and 0 bases from J, the gap between germline ends came to 8 bases. Germline V gives CDR1 SNHLY, CDR2 FYNNEI. CDR3 protein: CASSPYATNEKLFF. DNA for the CDR3: TGTGCCAGCAGCCCTTATGCAACTAATGAAAAACTGTTTTTT.

Ten or more counts support this clonotype. The chain recombines TRBV20-1 with TRBJ1-1; D is unclear. In germline, CDR1 is DFQATT, CDR2 SNEGSKA (reference sequence). Trimming pared 1 base from V and 5 bases from J, leaving 14 bases between. The CDR3 length is 14 residues. Here the CDR3 DNA reads TGCAGTGCTAGAGGGACTCTCAAAAAGACTGAAGCTTTCTTT. It yields the protein CSARGTLKKTEAFF.

This clonotype was seen a handful of times. The CDR3 here is CASSLPPGRQNIQYF. CDR3 nucleotides: TGTGCCAGCAGTTTACCTCCCGGGCGGCAAAACATTCAGTACTTC. This chain uses TRBV28 with TRBJ2-4; D unclear. The V end was cut by 2 bases, the J end by 5 bases, with 13 bases between. Germline V gives CDR1 MDHEN, CDR2 SYDVKM. The CDR3 spans 15 residues.

The rearrangement links TRBV7-9 to TRBJ1-4; weak D call: TRBD1 (5 bases). The CDR3 sequence is 17 residues long. Germline loops: CDR1 SEHNR, CDR2 FQNEAQ (reference sequence). Trimming stripped 3 bases from V and 3 bases from J, with 17 bases between. The CDR3 coding sequence is TGTGCCAGCAGCTTCAATCGGGGGGGTGCAGCTAATGAAAAACTGTTTTTT. This codes for CASSFNRGGAANEKLFF.

This clonotype has just a few counts. This chain uses TRBV5-6 with TRBJ1-6, with D possibly TRBD1 on 5 matching bases. Germline CDR1 reads SGHDT; CDR2 reads YYEEEE. V lost 1 base, J lost 11 bases, and 7 bases lay in between. CDR3 size: 12 residues. CDR3 protein: CASSLKGPPLHF. The CDR3 nucleotides are TGTGCCAGCAGCTTGAAGGGGCCACCCCTCCACTTT.

This clonotype was counted at least ten times. The chain recombines TRBV12-3 or TRBV12-4 with TRBJ1-6, with 8 bases fitting TRBD1. J gave up 6 bases and V 7 bases, and 2 bases lay outside the gene matches. The CDR3 loop spans 13 amino acids. The DNA of the CDR3 is TGTGCCAGCAATGGACAGGGTAATTCACCCCTCCACTTT. Protein sequence: CASNGQGNSPLHF.

The chain joins TRBV12-3 or TRBV12-4 to TRBJ2-3; the match to TRBD2 covers 7 bases. This CDR3 is built from 17 residues. V lost 1 base and J lost 4; bases outside the gene matches: 11. The CDR3 bases are TGTGCCAGCAGTTTAGTCAGCGGGGACGCCTCTCCAGATACGCAGTATTTT. This sequence encodes CASSLVSGDASPDTQYF.

This clonotype was found many times. The chain has TRBV7-9 and TRBJ2-3; TRBD2 agrees at 12 bases. Germline CDR1 reads SEHNR; CDR2 reads FQNEAQ (reference sequence). The CDR3 totals 16 residues. Trimming took 3 bases from V and 5 from J; bases not matched to a gene: 6. CDR3 sequence: CASSLALAGGQDTQYF. The CDR3 DNA reads as TGTGCCAGCAGCTTGGCCCTAGCGGGGGGGCAAGATACGCAGTATTTT.

V is TRBV18 and J is TRBJ2-1; TRBD1 is a possible D gene (6 bases). Germline loops: CDR1 KGHSH, CDR2 LQKENI. The CDR3 runs to 18 residues. Deletions cut 3 bases from V and 4 bases from J, with 22 bases between. The CDR3 loop is CASSPRQGMGVWYNEQFF. The CDR3 DNA sequence: TGTGCCAGCTCACCGCGTCAGGGGATGGGTGTATGGTACAATGAGCAGTTCTTC.

V gene TRBV12-5 combines with J gene TRBJ1-1, with D unclear. The CDR3 has 14 residues. V was trimmed by 0 bases and J by 6 bases, leaving 11 bases between them. CDR1 and CDR2 from the germline V gene are LGHNT and FRNRAP. CDR3 residues: CASGLVTQVSEAFF. CDR3 nucleotide sequence: TGTGCTAGTGGTTTGGTAACGCAGGTATCTGAAGCTTTCTTT.

This clonotype was observed a handful of times. The gene calls are TRBV20-1 and TRBJ2-5; 8 bases agree with TRBD2. The CDR3 has 16 residues. V gave up 0 bases and J gave up 1 base; unmatched junction bases: 7. CDR1 DFQATT and CDR2 SNEGSKA come from the germline V gene (reference sequence). The CDR3 region has the DNA TGCAGTGCTAGAGATCCAAGACTAGCGCTCCAAGAGACCCAGTACTTC. The encoded protein is CSARDPRLALQETQYF.

This clonotype was seen a few times. This chain links TRBV12-3 or TRBV12-4 with TRBJ2-1; possible D gene TRBD2, 5 bases. Between the trimmed V and J ends, which lost 6 bases and 6 bases, there was a span of 12 bases. The CDR3 length is 13 residues. The CDR3 nucleotides read TGTGCCAGCAGAAAGGAAGGAGGCAATGAGCAGTTCTTC. Translation: CASRKEGGNEQFF.

This clonotype was detected only a few times. The genes are TRBV7-2 and TRBJ2-5; the D gene is possibly TRBD1 (8 bases). V lost 1 base, J lost 5 bases, and 20 bases lay in between. This CDR3 contains 17 residues. CDR1 is SGHTA, CDR2 FQGNSA, per germline. The CDR3: CASSLDPLRGRGETQYF. Written as DNA, the CDR3 is TGTGCCAGCAGCTTAGACCCCCTCAGGGGGCGGGGGGAGACCCAGTACTTC.

The chain uses TRBV2 and TRBJ2-7; D perhaps matches TRBD1 (5 bases). Trimming shortened V by 5 bases and J by 1 base, and 9 bases separated the two germline ends. This CDR3 is built from 13 residues. Germline loops: CDR1 SNHLY, CDR2 FYNNEI. The CDR3 DNA follows: TGTGCCAGCAGTTCAGGGAATTCCTACGAGCAGTACTTC. Protein sequence: CASSSGNSYEQYF.

This clonotype was observed a handful of times. V is TRBV28 and J is TRBJ1-2, with 7 bases that match TRBD1. This CDR3 comprises 13 residues. The trim removed 5 bases at V and 2 bases at J, leaving 2 bases unmatched. Per the germline V gene, CDR1 is MDHEN and CDR2 is SYDVKM. The CDR3 nucleotides read TGTGCCAGCAGTGAGGGACAGAACTATGGCTACACCTTC. Amino acids: CASSEGQNYGYTF.

This clonotype was recorded a few times. The chain couples TRBV19 to TRBJ1-2, with D possibly TRBD1 on 5 matching bases. This CDR3 spans 15 amino acids. Germline V CDR1 and CDR2: LNHDA, SQIVND (reference sequence). V lost 6 bases, J lost 4 bases, and 18 bases lay in between. The CDR3 region has the DNA TGTGCCAGTAGAATGCGGTGGCAGGGACTCTATGGCTACACCTTC. It specifies CASRMRWQGLYGYTF.

The genes are TRBV5-1 and TRBJ2-3; D is perhaps TRBD2 (5 bases). Deletions cut 2 bases from V and 0 bases from J, with 10 bases between. CDR1 is SGHRS, CDR2 YFSETQ, per germline. This CDR3 comprises 15 residues. Written as DNA, the CDR3 is TGCGCCAGCAGCTTACTGGACTCTAGCACAGATACGCAGTATTTT. It is translated as CASSLLDSSTDTQYF. Together with reference TRBV5-1 and TRBJ2-3, the CDR3 gives the full variable domain: KAGVTQTPRYLIKTRGQQVTLSCSPISGHRSVSWYQQTPGQGLQFLFEYFSETQRNKGNFPGRFSGRQFSNSRSEMNVSTLELGDSALYLCASSLLDSSTDTQYFGPGTRLTVL.

This clonotype has ten or more counts. The rearrangement links TRBV5-1 to TRBJ2-1; the D call may be TRBD1 or TRBD2 (5 bases each). This CDR3 is built from 15 residues. The germline gives CDR1 SGHRS, CDR2 YFSETQ. V lost 5 bases and J lost 5, with 17 bases in between. CDR3 region: CASRQTGTGNNEQFF. CDR3 sequence (DNA): TGCGCCAGCAGACAGACCGGGACGGGGAACAATGAGCAGTTCTTC.

This clonotype was picked up many times. The chain carries TRBV18 and TRBJ2-1; 10 bases are shared with TRBD2. The CDR3 loop spans 15 amino acids. V lost 0 bases, J lost 6 bases, and 2 bases stayed unmatched. Germline V CDR1 and CDR2: KGHSH, LQKENI. The CDR3 loop reads CASSPPSGGGNEQFF. CDR3 nucleotide sequence: TGTGCCAGCTCACCACCGAGCGGGGGGGGCAATGAGCAGTTCTTC.

The V and J genes are TRBV11-2 and TRBJ2-3; TRBD2 agrees at 8 bases. CDR1 is SGHAT and CDR2 is FQNNGV in the germline V gene. The ends lost 1 base at V and 4 bases at J; junction bases unmatched: 1. CDR3 size: 14 residues. CDR3 DNA sequence: TGTGCCAGCAGCTTAGCAGCGGGGGCAGATACGCAGTATTTT. It translates to CASSLAAGADTQYF.